A selection of T cell receptor beta chains follows, all from one sample in a study of T cell changes during pregnancy in multiple sclerosis. The protocol was immunoSEQ multiplex PCR, while the TCRdb copy is restricted to in-frame clones and leaves out a portion. The table has 66,000 or so clones, 91% seen once. Source: CD8+ T cells from peripheral blood mononuclear cells, taken before pregnancy. These receptors all stem from a female donor with multiple sclerosis, enrolled in a pregnancy study. The CDR3 runs from the conserved cysteine through the conserved F or W. A D gene is named only where the DNA matches it firmly. Size is omitted from some rows. Given values are once, few, many or a class for expanded clones.

D gene: NA; V gene: TRBV10-3; clone size: NA; J gene: TRBJ1-5; CDR3 DNA: TGTGCCATCAGTGAGTCAGGGGGAAGCCAGCCCCAGCATTTT; CDR3 protein: CAISESGGSQPQHF
D gene: NA; V gene: TRBV27; clone size: once; J gene: TRBJ1-3; CDR3 DNA: TGTGCCAGCAGTCCTCGCGGGGTGGCTGGAAACACCATATATTTT; CDR3 protein: CASSPRGVAGNTIYF
D gene: NA; V gene: TRBV5-1; clone size: NA; J gene: TRBJ2-7; CDR3 DNA: TGCGCCAGCAGCTTATTAGCGGACATTACAACCCGGAGCTCCTACGAGCAGTACTTC; CDR3 protein: CASSLLADITTRSSYEQYF
D gene: NA; V gene: TRBV10-3; clone size: once; J gene: TRBJ2-2; CDR3 DNA: TGTGCCACCTCTTTGAGCACCGGGGAGCTGTTTTTT; CDR3 protein: CATSLSTGELFF
D gene: TRBD2; V gene: TRBV29-1; clone size: once; J gene: TRBJ2-3; CDR3 DNA: TGCAGCGGCGTCCTAGCGGTTATCACAGATACGCAGTATTTT; CDR3 protein: CSGVLAVITDTQYF
D gene: TRBD1; V gene: TRBV13; clone size: NA; J gene: TRBJ2-6; CDR3 DNA: TGTGCCAGCAGCTCAACGGTGGGGGACAGTCATCCCTCTGGGGCCAACGTCCTGACTTTC; CDR3 protein: CASSSTVGDSHPSGANVLTF
D gene: NA; V gene: TRBV19; clone size: NA; J gene: TRBJ1-1; CDR3 DNA: TGTGCCAGTAGGCAGGGGATGAACACTGAAGCTTTCTTT; CDR3 protein: CASRQGMNTEAFF
D gene: NA; V gene: TRBV9; clone size: few; J gene: TRBJ1-1; CDR3 DNA: TGTGCCAGCAGCGTAGTATCGGGGGGCCAAGCTTTCTTT; CDR3 protein: CASSVVSGGQAFF
D gene: TRBD1; V gene: TRBV7-9; clone size: once; J gene: TRBJ1-1; CDR3 DNA: TGTGCCAGCAGCTTAGACGAGGGACAGGGGCCCCGGGGTGAAGCTTTCTTT; CDR3 protein: CASSLDEGQGPRGEAFF
D gene: NA; V gene: TRBV11-2; clone size: NA; J gene: TRBJ2-3; CDR3 DNA: TGTGCCAGCAGCCCCCGTGAAGGCGGTAGCACAGATACGCAGTATTTT; CDR3 protein: CASSPREGGSTDTQYF
D gene: NA; V gene: TRBV6-6; clone size: NA; J gene: TRBJ1-2; CDR3 DNA: TGTGCCAGCAGTCCTTCCGGGAAGAACTATGGCTACACCTTC; CDR3 protein: CASSPSGKNYGYTF
D gene: NA; V gene: TRBV27; clone size: NA; J gene: TRBJ2-7; CDR3 DNA: TGTGCCAGCAAAGGAGACTCCTACGAGCAGTACTTC; CDR3 protein: CASKGDSYEQYF
D gene: TRBD1; V gene: TRBV13; clone size: NA; J gene: TRBJ2-7; CDR3 DNA: TGTGCCAGCAGCTGGGGGACAGGGGAAGCGAGCTCCTACGAGCAGTACTTC; CDR3 protein: CASSWGTGEASSYEQYF
D gene: NA; V gene: TRBV4-2; clone size: NA; J gene: TRBJ1-1; CDR3 DNA: TGTGCCAGCAGCCCCCTTGGAGGGGCAGCCACTGAAGCTTTCTTT; CDR3 protein: CASSPLGGAATEAFF
D gene: NA; V gene: TRBV7-9; clone size: NA; J gene: TRBJ1-2; CDR3 DNA: TGTGCCAGCAGCTCAGGGGACCCTAACTATGGCTACACCTTC; CDR3 protein: CASSSGDPNYGYTF
D gene: TRBD2; V gene: TRBV7-9; clone size: NA; J gene: TRBJ2-1; CDR3 DNA: TGTGCCAGCAGCTTATCCGCGGGGGGGCCAAACAATGAGCAGTTCTTC; CDR3 protein: CASSLSAGGPNNEQFF
D gene: TRBD2; V gene: TRBV7-9; clone size: NA; J gene: TRBJ2-1; CDR3 DNA: TGTGCCAGCAGTATTATCGGGACTAGCGGCTTCTACAATGAGCAGTTCTTC; CDR3 protein: CASSIIGTSGFYNEQFF
D gene: TRBD2; V gene: TRBV7-2; clone size: NA; J gene: TRBJ2-5; CDR3 DNA: TGTGCCAGCAGCTCCTTTCAGGGAGGGCCCCGGGAGACCCAGTACTTC; CDR3 protein: CASSSFQGGPRETQYF
D gene: NA; V gene: TRBV29-1; clone size: NA; J gene: TRBJ1-1; CDR3 DNA: TGCAGCGTTGAAGAACCGCAGGCCCCCATGAACACTGAAGCTTTCTTT; CDR3 protein: CSVEEPQAPMNTEAFF
D gene: TRBD1; V gene: TRBV13; clone size: NA; J gene: TRBJ2-7; CDR3 DNA: TGTGCCAGCAGCTTAGAGGGGACAGGGCATCGGGAAGACGAGCAGTACTTC; CDR3 protein: CASSLEGTGHREDEQYF
D gene: NA; V gene: TRBV5-5; clone size: NA; J gene: TRBJ2-7; CDR3 DNA: TGTGCCAGCAGCTTGGGAGGGGGCTACGAGCAGTACTTC; CDR3 protein: CASSLGGGYEQYF
D gene: TRBD1; V gene: TRBV2; clone size: NA; J gene: TRBJ1-1; CDR3 DNA: TGTGCCAGCCGTTCACAGGGGGCGCTAAGCACTGAAGCTTTCTTT; CDR3 protein: CASRSQGALSTEAFF
D gene: NA; V gene: TRBV18; clone size: NA; J gene: TRBJ1-6; CDR3 DNA: TGTGCCAGCTCACCGACAGTGGGCTCCTATAATTCACCCCTCCACTTT; CDR3 protein: CASSPTVGSYNSPLHF
D gene: TRBD1; V gene: TRBV18; clone size: once; J gene: TRBJ2-5; CDR3 DNA: TGTGCCAGCTCCTGGGACAGGGGGCAAGAGACCCAGTACTTC; CDR3 protein: CASSWDRGQETQYF
D gene: TRBD1; V gene: TRBV5-1; clone size: once; J gene: TRBJ1-2; CDR3 DNA: TGCGCCAGCGGACGGACAGGGGACTATGGCTACACCTTC; CDR3 protein: CASGRTGDYGYTF
D gene: TRBD1; V gene: TRBV7-6; clone size: NA; J gene: TRBJ1-1; CDR3 DNA: TGTGCCAGCAGCCTCGGGACAGGGGCCCTGAACACTGAAGCTTTCTTT; CDR3 protein: CASSLGTGALNTEAFF
D gene: TRBD1; V gene: TRBV7-9; clone size: NA; J gene: TRBJ2-5; CDR3 DNA: TGTGCCAGCAGCCCCATGCCGCGACAGGGGGAGACCCAGTACTTC; CDR3 protein: CASSPMPRQGETQYF
D gene: TRBD2; V gene: TRBV4-2; clone size: NA; J gene: TRBJ2-1; CDR3 DNA: TGTGCCAGCAGCCAAAGCGCGGGGGGGGATGAGCAGTTCTTC; CDR3 protein: CASSQSAGGDEQFF
D gene: NA; V gene: TRBV13; clone size: NA; J gene: TRBJ1-1; CDR3 DNA: TGTGCCAGCAGCACCCGGCAAAAAATCGGGGCTTTCTTT; CDR3 protein: CASSTRQKIGAFF
D gene: TRBD1; V gene: TRBV19; clone size: NA; J gene: TRBJ2-7; CDR3 DNA: TGTGCCAGTAGGGACATACAGGGGGACCCCTACGAGCAGTACTTC; CDR3 protein: CASRDIQGDPYEQYF
D gene: TRBD1; V gene: TRBV6-1; clone size: NA; J gene: TRBJ2-7; CDR3 DNA: TGTGCCAGCAGTGAGGGTGGACAGGGATCCGACGAGCAGTACTTC; CDR3 protein: CASSEGGQGSDEQYF
D gene: TRBD1; V gene: TRBV13; clone size: once; J gene: TRBJ2-5; CDR3 DNA: TGTGCCAGCAGCACACGGGACAGACTCCAAGAGACCCAGTACTTC; CDR3 protein: CASSTRDRLQETQYF
D gene: NA; V gene: TRBV11-2; clone size: once; J gene: TRBJ2-7; CDR3 DNA: TGTGCCAGCAGCCTTGAGGAGCGCGAGCAGTACTTC; CDR3 protein: CASSLEEREQYF
D gene: NA; V gene: TRBV11-2; clone size: NA; J gene: TRBJ1-6; CDR3 DNA: TGTGCCAGCAGCATCAGCTGGGGGGGTGATTCACCCCTCCACTTT; CDR3 protein: CASSISWGGDSPLHF
D gene: TRBD2; V gene: TRBV15; clone size: NA; J gene: TRBJ2-3; CDR3 DNA: TGTGCCGCGGCCGGGGGGTTGGTCACAGATACGCAGTATTTT; CDR3 protein: CAAAGGLVTDTQYF
D gene: TRBD2; V gene: TRBV7-8; clone size: NA; J gene: TRBJ2-3; CDR3 DNA: TGTGCCAGCAGGGACGGACTAGCGGCGTACACAGATACGCAGTATTTT; CDR3 protein: CASRDGLAAYTDTQYF
D gene: NA; V gene: TRBV5-1; clone size: NA; J gene: TRBJ1-3; CDR3 DNA: TGCGCCAGCAGCCGGGGCACAGGGATAAACACCATATATTTT; CDR3 protein: CASSRGTGINTIYF
D gene: NA; V gene: TRBV20-1; clone size: NA; J gene: TRBJ1-2; CDR3 DNA: TGCAGTGCAACCCCCCGCGTTGGCTACACCTTC; CDR3 protein: CSATPRVGYTF
D gene: TRBD1; V gene: TRBV19; clone size: NA; J gene: TRBJ1-5; CDR3 DNA: TGTGCCAGTAGTATGGACAGGGAAGGCAATCAGCCCCAGCATTTT; CDR3 protein: CASSMDREGNQPQHF
D gene: TRBD1; V gene: TRBV27; clone size: NA; J gene: TRBJ2-7; CDR3 DNA: TGTGCCAGCCGTAGGGACAGTTCCTACGAGCAGTACTTC; CDR3 protein: CASRRDSSYEQYF
D gene: NA; V gene: TRBV4-1; clone size: once; J gene: TRBJ2-3; CDR3 DNA: TGCGCCAGCAGCCAAGACACGGGGAGCACAGATACGCAGTATTTT; CDR3 protein: CASSQDTGSTDTQYF
D gene: TRBD2; V gene: TRBV5-3; clone size: NA; J gene: TRBJ2-3; CDR3 DNA: TGTGCCAGAAGCTTCTCCCTAGCGGGACACAGCACAGATACGCAGTATTTT; CDR3 protein: CARSFSLAGHSTDTQYF